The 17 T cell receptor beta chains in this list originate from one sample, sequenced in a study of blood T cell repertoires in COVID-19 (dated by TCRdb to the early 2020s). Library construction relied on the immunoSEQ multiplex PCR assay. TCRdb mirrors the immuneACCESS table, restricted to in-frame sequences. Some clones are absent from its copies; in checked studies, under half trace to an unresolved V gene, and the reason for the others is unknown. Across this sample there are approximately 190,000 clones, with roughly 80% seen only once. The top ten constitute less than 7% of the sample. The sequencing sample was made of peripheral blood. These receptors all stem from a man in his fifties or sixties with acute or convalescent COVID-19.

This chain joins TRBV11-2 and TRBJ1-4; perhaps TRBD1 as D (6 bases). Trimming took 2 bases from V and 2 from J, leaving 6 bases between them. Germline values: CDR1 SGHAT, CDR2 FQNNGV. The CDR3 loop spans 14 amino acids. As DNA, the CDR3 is TGTGCCAGCAGCTTACAGGGGACTAATGAAAAACTGTTTTTT. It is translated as CASSLQGTNEKLFF.

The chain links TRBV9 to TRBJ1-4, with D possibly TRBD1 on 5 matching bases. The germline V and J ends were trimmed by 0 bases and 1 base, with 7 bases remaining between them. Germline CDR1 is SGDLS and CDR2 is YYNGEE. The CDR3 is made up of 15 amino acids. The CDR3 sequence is CASSVGGRTNEKLFF. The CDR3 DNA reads TGTGCCAGCAGCGTAGGGGGCAGAACTAATGAAAAACTGTTTTTT.

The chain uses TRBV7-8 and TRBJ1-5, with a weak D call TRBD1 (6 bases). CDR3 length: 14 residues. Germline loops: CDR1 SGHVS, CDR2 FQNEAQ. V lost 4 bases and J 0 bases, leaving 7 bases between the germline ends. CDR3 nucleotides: TGTGCCAGCAGCTGGGACACTAGCAATCAGCCCCAGCATTTT. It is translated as CASSWDTSNQPQHF.

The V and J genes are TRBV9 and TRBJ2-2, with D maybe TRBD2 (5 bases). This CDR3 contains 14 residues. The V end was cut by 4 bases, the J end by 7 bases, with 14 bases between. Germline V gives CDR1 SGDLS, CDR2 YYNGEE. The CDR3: CASSYIDRDGELFF. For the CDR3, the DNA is TGTGCCAGCAGCTACATCGACCGGGACGGGGAGCTGTTTTTT.

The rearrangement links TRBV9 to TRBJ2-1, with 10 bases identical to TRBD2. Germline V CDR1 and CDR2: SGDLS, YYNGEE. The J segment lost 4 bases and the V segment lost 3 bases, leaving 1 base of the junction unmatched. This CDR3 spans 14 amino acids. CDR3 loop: CASSASGGYNEQFF. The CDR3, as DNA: TGTGCCAGCAGCGCTAGCGGGGGTTACAATGAGCAGTTCTTC. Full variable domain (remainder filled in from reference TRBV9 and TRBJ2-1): DSGVTQTPKHLITATGQRVTLRCSPRSGDLSVYWYQQSLDQGLQFLIQYYNGEERAKGNILERFSAQQFPDLHSELNLSSLELGDSALYFCASSASGGYNEQFFGPGTRLTVL.

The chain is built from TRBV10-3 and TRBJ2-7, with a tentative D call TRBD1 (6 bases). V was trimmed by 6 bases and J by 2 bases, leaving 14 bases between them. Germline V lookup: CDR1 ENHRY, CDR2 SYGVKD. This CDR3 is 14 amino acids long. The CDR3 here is CAIRQGPITYEQYF. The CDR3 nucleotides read TGTGCCATCAGACAGGGACCCATAACCTACGAGCAGTACTTC.

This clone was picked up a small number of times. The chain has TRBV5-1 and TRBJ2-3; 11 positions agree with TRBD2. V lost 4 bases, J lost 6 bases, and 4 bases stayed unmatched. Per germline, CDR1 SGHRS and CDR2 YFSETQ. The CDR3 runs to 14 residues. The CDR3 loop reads CASSQGTSGDTQYF. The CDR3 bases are TGCGCCAGCAGCCAGGGGACTAGCGGTGATACGCAGTATTTT.

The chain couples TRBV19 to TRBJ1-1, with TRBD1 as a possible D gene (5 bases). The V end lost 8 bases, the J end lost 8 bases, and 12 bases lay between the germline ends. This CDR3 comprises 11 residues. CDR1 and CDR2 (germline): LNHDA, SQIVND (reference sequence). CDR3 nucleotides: TGTGCCAGTCCGGGGGTTGACGAAGCTTTCTTT. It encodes CASPGVDEAFF. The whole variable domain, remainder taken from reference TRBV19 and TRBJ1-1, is DGGITQSPKYLFRKEGQNVTLSCEQNLNHDAMYWYRQDPGQGLRLIYYSQIVNDFQKGDIAEGYSVSREKKESFPLTVTSAQKNPTAFYLCASPGVDEAFFGQGTRLTVV.

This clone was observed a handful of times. The CDR3: CASSPSGVSLNEQFF. The CDR3 DNA is TGTGCCAGCTCACCATCAGGGGTTTCACTTAATGAGCAGTTCTTC. The chain joins TRBV18 to TRBJ2-1; TRBD1 might be the D (6 bases). In germline, CDR1 is KGHSH, CDR2 LQKENI. The V end was cut by 2 bases, the J end by 7 bases, with 15 bases between. This CDR3 has 15 amino acids.

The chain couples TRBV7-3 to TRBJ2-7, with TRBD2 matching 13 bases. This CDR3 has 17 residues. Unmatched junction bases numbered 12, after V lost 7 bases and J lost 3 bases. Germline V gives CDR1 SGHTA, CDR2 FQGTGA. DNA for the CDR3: TGTGCCAGCATCCAGGGACTAGCGGGGAGTAAAAACTACGAGCAGTACTTC. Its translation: CASIQGLAGSKNYEQYF.

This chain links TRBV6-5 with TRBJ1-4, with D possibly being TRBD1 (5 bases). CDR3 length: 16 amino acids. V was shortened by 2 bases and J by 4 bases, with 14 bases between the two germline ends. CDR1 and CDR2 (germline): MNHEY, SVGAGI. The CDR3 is CASSYALTGLNEKLFF. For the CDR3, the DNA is TGTGCCAGCAGTTACGCCCTGACGGGACTTAATGAAAAACTGTTTTTT.

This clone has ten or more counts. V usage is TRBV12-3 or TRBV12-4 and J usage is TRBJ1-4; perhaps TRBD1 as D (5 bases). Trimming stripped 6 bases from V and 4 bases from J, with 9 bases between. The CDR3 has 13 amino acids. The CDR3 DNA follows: TGTGCCAGCAGCACGGGGGATAATGAAAAACTGTTTTTT. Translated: CASSTGDNEKLFF.

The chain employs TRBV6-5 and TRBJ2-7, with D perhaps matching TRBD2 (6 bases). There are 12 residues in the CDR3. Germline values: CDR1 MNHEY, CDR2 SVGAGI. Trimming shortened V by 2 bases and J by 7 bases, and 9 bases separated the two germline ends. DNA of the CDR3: TGTGCCAGCAGTTACCGGGGGAGGGAGCAGTACTTC. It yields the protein CASSYRGREQYF.

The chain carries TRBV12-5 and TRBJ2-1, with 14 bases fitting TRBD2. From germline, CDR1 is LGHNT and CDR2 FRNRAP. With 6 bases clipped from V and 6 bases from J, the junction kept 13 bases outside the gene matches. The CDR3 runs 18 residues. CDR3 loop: CASGAQRLAGGPVNEQFF. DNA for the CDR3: TGTGCTAGTGGAGCTCAAAGACTAGCGGGAGGGCCGGTCAATGAGCAGTTCTTC.

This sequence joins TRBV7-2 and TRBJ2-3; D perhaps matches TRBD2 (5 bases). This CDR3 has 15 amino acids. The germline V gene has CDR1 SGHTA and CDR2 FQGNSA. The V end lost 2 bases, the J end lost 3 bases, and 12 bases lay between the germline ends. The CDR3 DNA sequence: TGTGCCAGCAGCTTATACCCCGGGGTAACAGATACGCAGTATTTT. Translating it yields CASSLYPGVTDTQYF.

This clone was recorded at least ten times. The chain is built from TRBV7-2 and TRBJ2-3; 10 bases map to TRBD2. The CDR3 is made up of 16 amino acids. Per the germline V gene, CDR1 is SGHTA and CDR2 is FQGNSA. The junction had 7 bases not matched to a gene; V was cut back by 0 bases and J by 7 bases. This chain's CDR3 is CASSLAVAGGGNTQYF. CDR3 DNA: TGTGCCAGCAGCTTAGCGGTAGCGGGAGGCGGGAATACGCAGTATTTT.

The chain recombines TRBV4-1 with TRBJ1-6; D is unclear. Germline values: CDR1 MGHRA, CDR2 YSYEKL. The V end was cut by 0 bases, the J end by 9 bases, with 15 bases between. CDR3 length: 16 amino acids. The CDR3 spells CASSQDPGAGSSPLHF. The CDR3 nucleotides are TGCGCCAGCAGCCAAGATCCAGGAGCGGGAAGTTCACCCCTCCACTTT.